These 8 T cell receptor beta chains share one sample of origin, sequenced in a study of early T cells in non-severe SARS-CoV-2 infection. One entry per CDR3 protein results from TCRdb running MiXCR on the 5' RACE reads. The sample contains 30,000 to 40,000 distinct CDR3 sequences, less than 7% of which appear only once. The sample in question was whole blood, obtained at baseline. The receptor set was obtained from an adult who was a healthcare worker with PCR-confirmed SARS-CoV-2 infection or an uninfected control (not recorded which).

This clonotype was detected ten times or more. J is TRBJ2-1 and V is TRBV20-1, with D unclear. Deletions cut 1 base from V and 6 bases from J, with 10 bases between. The CDR3 loop spans 13 amino acids. CDR1 and CDR2 (germline): DFQATT, SNEGSKA (reference sequence). CDR3 sequence: CSARAGPVNEQFF. The CDR3 DNA sequence: TGCAGTGCTAGAGCCGGACCAGTCAATGAGCAGTTCTTC.

This clonotype has a count of ten or more. V gene TRBV12-3 or TRBV12-4 combines with J gene TRBJ2-1; 11 nucleotides line up with TRBD2. V lost 1 base, J lost 4 bases, and 0 bases stayed unmatched. The CDR3 runs to 15 residues. DNA of the CDR3: TGTGCCAGCAGTTTAGGGACTAGCGGGTACAATGAGCAGTTCTTC. Translation: CASSLGTSGYNEQFF.

This clonotype was found many times. The chain is built from TRBV6-6 and TRBJ1-6; perhaps TRBD1 as D (6 bases). The CDR3 contains 17 residues. V lost 1 base and J 5 bases, leaving 15 bases between the germline ends. Germline V lookup: CDR1 MNHNY, CDR2 SVGAGI (reference sequence). This chain's CDR3 is CASSYWPGAINNSPLHF. The CDR3 DNA sequence: TGTGCCAGCAGTTACTGGCCAGGGGCTATCAATAATTCACCCCTCCACTTT.

This clonotype has ten or more counts. V and J are TRBV6-5 and TRBJ1-1; D is uncertain. The germline V and J ends were trimmed by 3 bases and 10 bases, with 15 bases remaining between them. Germline V lookup: CDR1 MNHEY, CDR2 SVGAGI. The CDR3 consists of 13 residues. The CDR3 bases are TGTGCCAGCAGTTATGCGACCGCTAAAAGAGCTTTCTTT. Translation gives CASSYATAKRAFF.

This clonotype was observed at least ten times. The chain combines TRBV7-9 with TRBJ2-7; TRBD1 matches at 9 bases. The CDR3 is made up of 15 amino acids. The J segment lost 0 bases and the V segment lost 4 bases, leaving 4 bases of the junction unmatched. Germline CDR1 is SEHNR and CDR2 is FQNEAQ (reference sequence). CDR3 nucleotides: TGTGCCAGCAGCTCGCGGGACAGGGTCTCCTACGAGCAGTACTTC. Residues: CASSSRDRVSYEQYF. The whole variable domain, remainder taken from reference TRBV7-9 and TRBJ2-7, is DTGVSQNPRHKITKRGQNVTFRCDPISEHNRLYWYRQTLGQGPEFLTYFQNEAQLEKSRLLSDRFSAERPKGSFSTLEIQRTEQGDSAMYLCASSSRDRVSYEQYFGPGTRLTVT.

This clonotype has just one count. A much larger clone differs from this one at a single base, so this may be a read error. The CDR3 bases are TGTGCCAGCAGCCGGGAACAGTTCGCCCACTATGGCTACACCTTC. Protein sequence: CASSREQFAHYGYTF. This sequence joins TRBV6-5 and TRBJ1-2, with unresolved D. The CDR3 length is 15 residues. Germline values: CDR1 MNHEY, CDR2 SVGAGI. V lost 6 bases, J lost 3 bases, and 17 bases lay in between.

This clonotype was observed many times. The chain uses TRBV30 and TRBJ1-3; D remains unclear. The CDR3 contains 13 residues. Germline V gives CDR1 GTSNPN, CDR2 SVGIG (reference sequence). Between the trimmed V and J ends, which lost 2 bases and 3 bases, there was a span of 8 bases. CDR3 region: CAWSNSFGNTIYF. In nucleotides, the CDR3 is TGTGCCTGGAGTAATTCCTTTGGAAACACCATATATTTT.

This clonotype appeared many times. The rearrangement links TRBV6-2 or TRBV6-3 to TRBJ2-7; 14 bases are shared with TRBD2. Germline assignment: CDR1 MNHEY and CDR2 SVGEGT. V trimming: 2 bases; J trimming: 7 bases; junction bases outside the gene matches: 4. The CDR3 length is 15 residues. The CDR3 DNA is TGTGCCAGCAGTTACGGGACTAGCGGGGGAATGGAGCAGTACTTC. Amino acid sequence: CASSYGTSGGMEQYF.